The clone carrying this T cell receptor (beta chain) was recorded once. This entry belongs to a study of blood T cell repertoires in COVID-19. On the study more broadly: The samples span acute and convalescent COVID-19 from the United States, Italy and Spain. The analysed material was cDNA or gDNA that came from T cells, B-cell-depleted T cells, or PBMCs.

Recruited during active infection, patients (from Seattle) were subsequently followed longitudinally. The germline CDR1 and CDR2 sequences are KGHSH and LQKENI. The CDR3 length is 14 residues. The ends lost 6 bases at V and 5 bases at J; junction bases unmatched: 7. Original handling: Amplification from reference gene primers served as the basis for estimated nucleated cell counts. Profiled with immunoSEQ multiplex PCR; TCRdb holds only in-frame clones, not every one. That table furnishes V, J and clone size, whereas the DNA furnished D and trimming. Of 300,000 to 400,000 clones detected, 75% to 90% appear once; the ten largest clones hold 6% to 7%.

The TCR comes from a woman in her 50s with COVID-19, enrolled during active disease. The source material was peripheral blood. This chain connects TRBV18 to TRBJ2-5, with TRBD1 matching over 9 bases. CDR3 bases: TGTGCCAGCTCGCCTGGACAGGGGAGCGAGACCCAGTACTTC. Protein product: CASSPGQGSETQYF.